This entry features one T cell receptor beta chain sequence. Its antigen is currently unknown. The data are from a study of T-cell memory formation after mild COVID-19. Broader study findings: CD4+ clones that contracted lay mainly in CM and EM; CD8+ ones lay in EMRA.

MiXCR was run by TCRdb on the 5' RACE reads, yielding one entry per CDR3 protein. The sample has about half a million distinct CDR3 sequences, 15% to 20% seen once; the top ten hold about 12%. The V and J ends lost 6 bases and 5 bases respectively, with 11 bases between them. This CDR3 has 13 residues. The chain carries TRBV12-3 or TRBV12-4 and TRBJ1-5, with D perhaps matching TRBD1 (6 bases). The sequenced sample consisted of PBMCs or a T cell subset sorted from them (not recorded which). The source of this sequence is an adult woman who had mild COVID-19 (a few samples of this study predate the infection). Cell type and time point are not known. CDR3 nucleotide sequence: TGTGCCAGCAGCCCCGGACAGTATCAGCCCCAGCATTTT. Its translation is CASSPGQYQPQHF.